Presented here are 15 T cell receptor beta chains from one specimen sequenced in a study of T cell responses to AZD1222 COVID-19 vaccine. The protocol was immunoSEQ multiplex PCR, while the TCRdb copy is restricted to in-frame clones and leaves out a portion. Seen here are about 96,000 clones, roughly nine tenths observed once, and the top ten hold around 1.6%. Sequenced material: peripheral blood, taken on day 0 of AZD1222 vaccination. These TCRs come from an adult in good health.

This chain links TRBV5-4 with TRBJ2-2; TRBD1 is a possible D gene (5 bases). CDR3 length: 16 amino acids. The germline gives CDR1 SGHNT, CDR2 YYREEE (reference sequence). V lost 1 base to trimming and J lost 1 base, with 11 bases between them. DNA for the CDR3: TGTGCCAGCAGCTTGCTTGATACAGGGAACACCGGGGAGCTGTTTTTT. This codes for CASSLLDTGNTGELFF.

This chain connects TRBV6-5 to TRBJ1-5; 8 nucleotides line up with TRBD1. Germline V gene sequence: CDR1 MNHEY, CDR2 SVGAGI. The CDR3 is made up of 14 amino acids. V was pared by 5 bases and J by 2 bases, with 2 bases of the junction left unmatched. CDR3 loop: CASSPDRGNQPQHF. CDR3 DNA: TGTGCCAGCAGTCCGGACAGGGGCAATCAGCCCCAGCATTTT.

The V and J genes are TRBV7-3 and TRBJ1-1, with TRBD1 matching 10 bases. The V segment lost 4 bases and the J segment 5 bases; nucleotides outside the gene matches: 1. CDR3 length equals 13 residues. CDR1 SGHTA and CDR2 FQGTGA come from the germline V gene. The CDR3 DNA reads as TGTGCCAGCAGCTCGGACAGGGGGACTGAAGCTTTCTTT. Its translation is CASSSDRGTEAFF.

The genes are TRBV2 and TRBJ2-7; D is possibly TRBD1 or TRBD2 (5 bases each). The CDR3 spans 14 residues. Looked up from germline, CDR1 is SNHLY and CDR2 is FYNNEI. Trimming removed 6 bases at V and 0 bases at J, with 12 bases between. CDR3 DNA sequence: TGTGCCAGCAGAATGGGGACCAGCTCCTACGAGCAGTACTTC. This encodes CASRMGTSSYEQYF.

The gene calls are TRBV6-5 and TRBJ1-2; TRBD1 aligns across 11 bases. Germline V lookup: CDR1 MNHEY, CDR2 SVGAGI. J gave up 3 bases and V 0 bases, and 3 bases lay outside the gene matches. CDR3 length: 16 amino acids. CDR3 in DNA: TGTGCCAGCAGTTACTCCGGGACAGGGGGATACTATGGCTACACCTTC. Translating gives CASSYSGTGGYYGYTF.

V usage is TRBV27 and J usage is TRBJ1-1; 9 nucleotides align to TRBD1. The length of the CDR3 is 18 residues. J was trimmed by 5 bases and V by 4 bases; bases with no gene match: 17. Germline loops: CDR1 MNHEY, CDR2 SMNVEV (reference sequence). The CDR3 bases are TGTGCCAGCAGTTCATCGACACCTGACAGGGGGACGGGGACTGAAGCTTTCTTT. Its protein is CASSSSTPDRGTGTEAFF.

This rearrangement joins TRBV4-1 to TRBJ2-3; D assignment may be TRBD1 or TRBD2 (5 bases each). CDR3 length equals 18 residues. Looked up from germline, CDR1 is MGHRA and CDR2 is YSYEKL. Trimming removed 4 bases from V and 0 bases from J, with 20 bases in between. The CDR3 DNA sequence: TGCGCCAGCAGCCGAGCACCTTCTTGGGGGTCTAGCACAGATACGCAGTATTTT. The encoded protein is CASSRAPSWGSSTDTQYF.

This chain uses TRBV4-2 with TRBJ2-2; D is undetermined. Trimming left V 0 bases short and J 5 bases short, with 7 bases between. Per germline, CDR1 LGHNA and CDR2 YNFKEQ. The CDR3 sequence is 14 residues long. Written as DNA, the CDR3 is TGTGCCAGCAGCCAAGACGCCAGGACCGGGGAGCTGTTTTTT. It encodes CASSQDARTGELFF.

V gene TRBV5-1 combines with J gene TRBJ2-5; TRBD1 agrees at 10 bases. CDR3 size: 16 residues. The J segment lost 5 bases and the V segment lost 0 bases, leaving 7 bases of the junction unmatched. The V gene's germline CDR1 is SGHRS and CDR2 YFSETQ. This CDR3 reads CASSLGDRGVRETQYF. The DNA of the CDR3 is TGCGCCAGCAGCTTGGGGGACAGGGGAGTCCGGGAGACCCAGTACTTC.

The rearrangement joins TRBV7-9 to TRBJ2-7; D is uncertain. V lost 4 bases to trimming and J lost 4 bases, with 11 bases between them. The CDR3 covers 13 residues. Germline CDR1 reads SEHNR; CDR2 reads FQNEAQ (reference sequence). CDR3 DNA: TGTGCCAGCAGCTCCCGAGTTCGGTACGAGCAGTACTTC. This translates into CASSSRVRYEQYF.

The gene calls are TRBV19 and TRBJ1-5; 7 nucleotides agree with TRBD1. The V gene's germline CDR1 is LNHDA and CDR2 SQIVND (reference sequence). Trimming took 3 bases from V and 2 from J; bases not matched to a gene: 4. The CDR3 spans 15 residues. The CDR3, as DNA: TGTGCCAGTAGTATTGGGCAGGGGGGCAATCAGCCCCAGCATTTT. It codes for CASSIGQGGNQPQHF.

The genes are TRBV7-8 and TRBJ1-1; no reliable D call. Trimming removed 5 bases at V and 3 bases at J, with 13 bases between. The CDR3 spans 14 residues. Germline CDR1 SGHVS, CDR2 FQNEAQ. The CDR3 DNA reads TGTGCCAGCAGCGCTAACGGGATGTACACTGAAGCTTTCTTT. Amino acid sequence: CASSANGMYTEAFF. Full variable domain (remainder filled in from reference TRBV7-8 and TRBJ1-1): GAGVSQSPRYKVAKRGQDVALRCDPISGHVSLFWYQQALGQGPEFLTYFQNEAQLDKSGLPSDRFFAERPEGSVSTLKIQRTQQEDSAVYLCASSANGMYTEAFFGQGTRLTVV.

The rearrangement joins TRBV5-6 to TRBJ1-1; D gene uncertain. Germline values: CDR1 SGHDT, CDR2 YYEEEE. Trimming left V 3 bases short and J 0 bases short, with 12 bases between. CDR3 length equals 15 residues. CDR3 amino acids: CASSWEANVNTEAFF. The CDR3 region has the DNA TGTGCCAGCAGCTGGGAAGCTAACGTGAACACTGAAGCTTTCTTT.

The chain is built from TRBV7-2 and TRBJ2-7; D is perhaps TRBD1 (5 bases). The ends were cut back, 5 bases at V and 4 bases at J, with 12 bases in the middle. This CDR3 spans 13 amino acids. Germline values: CDR1 SGHTA, CDR2 FQGNSA. The CDR3 DNA is TGTGCCAGCAGCCTAGAATCAGGGTACGAGCAGTACTTC. It translates to CASSLESGYEQYF.

Notes on this clone: This specimen includes other DNA sequences encoding the same CDR3. The J gene is TRBJ2-2, the V gene TRBV2, with D maybe TRBD1 (6 bases). The CDR3 sequence is 14 residues long. Germline CDR1 is SNHLY and CDR2 is FYNNEI. V lost 6 bases to trimming and J lost 2 bases, with 10 bases between them. The CDR3 sequence is CASRTGQNTGELFF. The CDR3 DNA reads as TGTGCCAGCAGGACGGGACAAAACACCGGGGAGCTGTTTTTT. The whole variable domain, filled in from reference TRBV2 and TRBJ2-2, reads EPEVTQTPSHQVTQMGQEVILRCVPISNHLYFYWYRQILGQKVEFLVSFYNNEISEKSEIFDDQFSVERPDGSNFTLKIRSTKLEDSAMYFCASRTGQNTGELFFGEGSRLTVL.